Listed here are 6 T cell receptor beta chains from one sample, sequenced in a study of shared clonotypes between healthy human individuals. Naive CD8 populations comprised CD45RO-negative cells positively selected for CCR7, excluding terminally differentiated effector memory CD45RA+ cells. Repertoires were generated with immunoSEQ multiplex PCR, while TCRdb's copy carries only in-frame clones and drops some. The sample carries almost 700,000 clones, roughly 94% recorded once. The sample taken for sequencing was naive CD8+ T cells sorted from blood. The receptor source for this set is a man aged 25 to 45 in good health.

This sequence joins TRBV6-1 and TRBJ1-1, with D perhaps matching TRBD1 (6 bases). CDR1 and CDR2 from the germline V gene are MNHNS and SASEGT. The CDR3 consists of 17 residues. The ends were cut back, 4 bases at V and 0 bases at J, with 18 bases in the middle. CDR3 sequence: CASSVYGTKIMNTEAFF. In DNA form, the CDR3 reads TGTGCCAGCAGTGTTTATGGGACAAAAATCATGAACACTGAAGCTTTCTTT.

This chain joins TRBV4-3 and TRBJ2-1, with D hard to call. Trimming cost V 0 bases and J 8 bases, with 5 bases left between them. The CDR3 covers 12 residues. Germline assignment: CDR1 LGHNA and CDR2 YSLEER. The CDR3 region is CASSQEWDEQFF. CDR3 DNA sequence: TGCGCCAGCAGCCAAGAGTGGGATGAGCAGTTCTTC.

The V call is TRBV15, the J call TRBJ2-1; the match to TRBD2 covers 7 bases. The CDR3 spans 17 residues. With V trimmed by 0 bases and J by 7 bases, 12 bases remained unmatched. Germline V lookup: CDR1 LNHNV, CDR2 YYDKDF (reference sequence). In DNA, the CDR3 is TGTGCCACCAGCAGAGATCTCCGCGGGAGCCCCGGTAATGAGCAGTTCTTC. Its protein is CATSRDLRGSPGNEQFF.

The chain joins TRBV10-3 to TRBJ2-4; 7 bases align to TRBD1. With V trimmed by 3 bases and J by 6 bases, 5 bases remained unmatched. This CDR3 spans 14 amino acids. Germline V gene lookup returns CDR1 ENHRY and CDR2 SYGVKD. The CDR3 DNA is TGTGCCATCAGTGAAGGCCCAGGGGGAAACATTCAGTACTTC. Protein: CAISEGPGGNIQYF.

In nucleotides, the CDR3 is TGTGCCAGCAGCGCGACAGGGGCGTGGACCGGGGAGCTGTTTTTT. It is translated as CASSATGAWTGELFF. The chain carries TRBV7-9 and TRBJ2-2; 8 nucleotides match TRBD1. CDR3 length equals 15 residues. Trimming removed 5 bases from V and 5 bases from J; junction bases left unmatched: 7. Germline CDR1 and CDR2: SEHNR and FQNEAQ (reference sequence). Looking up the rest from reference TRBV7-9 and TRBJ2-2 gives the full variable domain: DTGVSQNPRHKITKRGQNVTFRCDPISEHNRLYWYRQTLGQGPEFLTYFQNEAQLEKSRLLSDRFSAERPKGSFSTLEIQRTEQGDSAMYLCASSATGAWTGELFFGEGSRLTVL.

This sequence joins TRBV15 and TRBJ2-5; D unclear. V was cut by 0 bases and J by 5 bases, with 4 bases left in between. The CDR3 contains 12 residues. CDR1 is LNHNV, CDR2 YYDKDF, per germline (reference sequence). The CDR3 here is CATSRDGETQYF. The CDR3 DNA reads as TGTGCCACCAGCAGAGATGGCGAGACCCAGTACTTC.